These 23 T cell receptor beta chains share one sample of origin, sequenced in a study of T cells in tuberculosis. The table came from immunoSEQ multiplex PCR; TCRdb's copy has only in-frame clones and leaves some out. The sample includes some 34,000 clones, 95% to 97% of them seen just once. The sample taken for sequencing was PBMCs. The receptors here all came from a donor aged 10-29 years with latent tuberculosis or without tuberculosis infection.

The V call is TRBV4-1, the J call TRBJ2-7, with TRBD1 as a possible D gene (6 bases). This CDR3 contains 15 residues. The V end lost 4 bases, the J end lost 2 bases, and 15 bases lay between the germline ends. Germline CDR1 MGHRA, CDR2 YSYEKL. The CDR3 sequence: CASSPSGAKTYEQYF. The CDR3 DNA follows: TGCGCCAGCAGCCCATCAGGGGCTAAAACCTACGAGCAGTACTTC.

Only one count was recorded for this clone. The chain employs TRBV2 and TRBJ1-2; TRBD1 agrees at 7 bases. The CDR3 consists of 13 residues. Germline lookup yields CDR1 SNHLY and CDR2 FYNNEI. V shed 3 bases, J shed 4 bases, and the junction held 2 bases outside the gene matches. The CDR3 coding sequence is TGTGCCAGCAGTGACTCAGGGGGCTATGGCTACACCTTC. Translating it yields CASSDSGGYGYTF.

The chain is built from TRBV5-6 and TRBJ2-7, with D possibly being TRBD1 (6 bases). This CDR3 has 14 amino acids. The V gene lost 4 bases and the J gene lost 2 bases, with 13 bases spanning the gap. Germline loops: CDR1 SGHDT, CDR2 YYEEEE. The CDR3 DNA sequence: TGTGCCAGCAGCCCGATGGCAGGGGCCTACGAGCAGTACTTC. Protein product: CASSPMAGAYEQYF.

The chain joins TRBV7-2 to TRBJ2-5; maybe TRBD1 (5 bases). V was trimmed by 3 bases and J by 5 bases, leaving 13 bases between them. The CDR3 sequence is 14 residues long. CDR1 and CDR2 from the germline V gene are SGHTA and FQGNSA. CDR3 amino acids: CASSFPGITETQYF. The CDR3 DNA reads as TGTGCCAGCAGCTTCCCAGGGATTACGGAGACCCAGTACTTC.

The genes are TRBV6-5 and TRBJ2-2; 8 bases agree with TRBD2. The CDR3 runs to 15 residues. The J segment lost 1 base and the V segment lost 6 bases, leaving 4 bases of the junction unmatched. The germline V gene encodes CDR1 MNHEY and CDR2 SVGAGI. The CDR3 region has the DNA TGTGCCAGCAGCGTAGCGGGATTGAACACCGGGGAGCTGTTTTTT. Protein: CASSVAGLNTGELFF.

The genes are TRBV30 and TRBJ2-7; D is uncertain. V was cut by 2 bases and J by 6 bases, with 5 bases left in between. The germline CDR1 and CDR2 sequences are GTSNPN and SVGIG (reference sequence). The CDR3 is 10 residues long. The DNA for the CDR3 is TGTGCCTGGAGTAACAGCGAGCAGTACTTC. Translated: CAWSNSEQYF. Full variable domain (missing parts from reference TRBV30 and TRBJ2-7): SQTIHQWPATLVQPVGSPLSLECTVEGTSNPNLYWYRQAAGRGLQLLFYSVGIGQISSEVPQNLSASRPQDRQFILSSKKLLLSDSGFYLCAWSNSEQYFGPGTRLTVT.

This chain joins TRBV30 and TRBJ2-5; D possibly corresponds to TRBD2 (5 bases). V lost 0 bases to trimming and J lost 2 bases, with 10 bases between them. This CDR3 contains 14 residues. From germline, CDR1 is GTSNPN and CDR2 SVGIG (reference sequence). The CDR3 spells CAWSVGPGQETQYF. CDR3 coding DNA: TGTGCCTGGAGTGTAGGGCCGGGACAAGAGACCCAGTACTTC.

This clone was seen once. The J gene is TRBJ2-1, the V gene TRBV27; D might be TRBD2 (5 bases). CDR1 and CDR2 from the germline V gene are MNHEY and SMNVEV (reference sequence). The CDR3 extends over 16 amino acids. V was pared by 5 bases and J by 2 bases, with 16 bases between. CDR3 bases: TGTGCCAGCAGTGGAGCCGGGCTAGCTCCCTACAATGAGCAGTTCTTC. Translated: CASSGAGLAPYNEQFF.

The CDR3 sequence: CASSYIGGRETQYF. CDR3 DNA: TGTGCCAGCAGTTACATAGGCGGGAGAGAGACCCAGTACTTC. The V gene is TRBV27, the J gene TRBJ2-5, with 7 bases fitting TRBD2. The ends lost 4 bases at V and 4 bases at J; junction bases unmatched: 6. CDR3 length equals 14 residues. Germline CDR1 reads MNHEY; CDR2 reads SMNVEV (reference sequence).

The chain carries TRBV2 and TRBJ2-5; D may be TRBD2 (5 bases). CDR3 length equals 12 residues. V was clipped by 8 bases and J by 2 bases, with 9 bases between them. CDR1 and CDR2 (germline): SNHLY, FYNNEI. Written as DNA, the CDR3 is TGTGCCAGCGGACTCTGGCAAGAGACCCAGTACTTC. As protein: CASGLWQETQYF.

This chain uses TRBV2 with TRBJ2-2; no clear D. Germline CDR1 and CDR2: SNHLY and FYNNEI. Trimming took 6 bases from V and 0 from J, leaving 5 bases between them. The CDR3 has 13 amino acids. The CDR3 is CASRGTNTGELFF. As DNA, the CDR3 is TGTGCCAGCAGGGGCACGAACACCGGGGAGCTGTTTTTT.

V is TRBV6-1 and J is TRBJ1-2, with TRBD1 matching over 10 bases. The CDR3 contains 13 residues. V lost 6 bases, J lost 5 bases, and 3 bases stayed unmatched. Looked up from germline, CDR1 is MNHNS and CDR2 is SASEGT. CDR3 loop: CASRGGQGYGYTF. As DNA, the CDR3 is TGTGCCAGCAGGGGGGGACAGGGGTATGGCTACACCTTC.

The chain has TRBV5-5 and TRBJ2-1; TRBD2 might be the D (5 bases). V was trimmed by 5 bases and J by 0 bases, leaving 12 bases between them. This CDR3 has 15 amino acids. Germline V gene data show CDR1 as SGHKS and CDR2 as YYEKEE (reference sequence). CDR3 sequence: CASSFEGPSYNEQFF. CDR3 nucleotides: TGTGCCAGCAGTTTCGAGGGCCCCTCCTACAATGAGCAGTTCTTC.

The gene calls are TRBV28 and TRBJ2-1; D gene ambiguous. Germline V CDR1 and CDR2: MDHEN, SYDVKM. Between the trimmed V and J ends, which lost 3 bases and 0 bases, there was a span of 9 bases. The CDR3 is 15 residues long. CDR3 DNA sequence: TGTGCCAGCAGTTTGGTCCCTACCTCCTACAATGAGCAGTTCTTC. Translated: CASSLVPTSYNEQFF. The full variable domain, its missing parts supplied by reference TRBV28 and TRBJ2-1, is DVKVTQSSRYLVKRTGEKVFLECVQDMDHENMFWYRQDPGLGLRLIYFSYDVKMKEKGDIPEGYSVSREKKERFSLILESASTNQTSMYLCASSLVPTSYNEQFFGPGTRLTVL.

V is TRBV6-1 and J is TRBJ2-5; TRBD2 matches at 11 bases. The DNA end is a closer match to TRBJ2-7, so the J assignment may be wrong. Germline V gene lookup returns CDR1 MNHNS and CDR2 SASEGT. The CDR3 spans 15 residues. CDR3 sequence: CASSETGLAVYEQYF. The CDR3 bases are TGTGCCAGCAGTGAAACGGGACTAGCGGTCTACGAGCAGTACTTC.

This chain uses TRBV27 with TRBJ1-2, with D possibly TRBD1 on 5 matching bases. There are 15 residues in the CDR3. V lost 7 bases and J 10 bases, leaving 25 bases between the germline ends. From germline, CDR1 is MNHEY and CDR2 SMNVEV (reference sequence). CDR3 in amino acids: CASTHLDKGLMDYTF. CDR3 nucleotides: TGTGCCAGCACCCATTTGGACAAGGGACTTATGGACTACACCTTC.

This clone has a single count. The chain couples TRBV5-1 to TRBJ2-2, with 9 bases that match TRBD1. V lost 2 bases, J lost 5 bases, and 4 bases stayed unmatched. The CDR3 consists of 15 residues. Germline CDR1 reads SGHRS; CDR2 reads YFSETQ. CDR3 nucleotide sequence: TGCGCCAGCAGCTTTGGACAGGGGTTTACCGGGGAGCTGTTTTTT. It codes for CASSFGQGFTGELFF.

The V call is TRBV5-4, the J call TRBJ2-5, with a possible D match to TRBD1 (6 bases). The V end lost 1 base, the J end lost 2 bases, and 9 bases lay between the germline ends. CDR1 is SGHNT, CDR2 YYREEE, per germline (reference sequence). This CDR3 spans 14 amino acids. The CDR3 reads CASSLRGLQETQYF. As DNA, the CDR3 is TGTGCCAGCAGCTTGAGGGGGTTGCAAGAGACCCAGTACTTC.

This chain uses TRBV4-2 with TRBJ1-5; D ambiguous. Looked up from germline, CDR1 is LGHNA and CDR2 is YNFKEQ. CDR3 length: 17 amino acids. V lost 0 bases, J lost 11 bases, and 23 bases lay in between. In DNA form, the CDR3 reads TGTGCCAGCAGCCAAGATCCGAGTCTTCCGATGGGCTTAGCCCAGCATTTT. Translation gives CASSQDPSLPMGLAQHF.

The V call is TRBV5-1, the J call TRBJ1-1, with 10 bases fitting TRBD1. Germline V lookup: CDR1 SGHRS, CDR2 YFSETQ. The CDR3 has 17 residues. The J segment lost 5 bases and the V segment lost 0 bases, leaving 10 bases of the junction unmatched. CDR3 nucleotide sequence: TGCGCCAGCAGCTTGGCCGGGACAGGGGAAGGATATACTGAAGCTTTCTTT. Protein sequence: CASSLAGTGEGYTEAFF.

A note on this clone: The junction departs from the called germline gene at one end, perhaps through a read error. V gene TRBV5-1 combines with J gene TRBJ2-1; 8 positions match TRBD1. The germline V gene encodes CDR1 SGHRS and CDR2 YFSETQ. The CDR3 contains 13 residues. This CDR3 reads CASKQGDGNGQFF. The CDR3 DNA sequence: TGCGCCAGCAAACAGGGGGATGGGAATGGGCAGTTCTTC.

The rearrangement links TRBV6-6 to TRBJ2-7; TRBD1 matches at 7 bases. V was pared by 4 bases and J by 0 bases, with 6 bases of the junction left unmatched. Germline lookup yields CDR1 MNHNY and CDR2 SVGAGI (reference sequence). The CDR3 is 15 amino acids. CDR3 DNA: TGTGCCAGCAGTTCACTCCGGACAGGCTCCTACGAGCAGTACTTC. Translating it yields CASSSLRTGSYEQYF.

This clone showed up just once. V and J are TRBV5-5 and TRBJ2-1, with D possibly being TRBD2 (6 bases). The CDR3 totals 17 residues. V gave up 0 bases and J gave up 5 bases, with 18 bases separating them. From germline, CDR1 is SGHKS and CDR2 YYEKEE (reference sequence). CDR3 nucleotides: TGTGCCAGCAGCTTGGCGATCGGTGGCTGGGGGGACAATGAGCAGTTCTTC. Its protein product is CASSLAIGGWGDNEQFF.